This TCR beta chain was captured in a study of blood T cell repertoires in COVID-19 (dated by TCRdb to 2018 to 2020). Turning to the overall study: Collaborator samples came from the United States, Italy and Spain and covered acute and convalescent phases of COVID-19. The prospective study material was composed of cDNA or gDNA derived from T cells, B-cell-depleted T cells, or PBMCs. The dataset comprised deeply sampled blood TCRbeta repertoires from subjects exposed to, actively infected with, or recovered from COVID-19. The repertoires were released in a freely available public database meant as a resource for research on the immune response to SARS-CoV-2. The samples were drawn from the first 160 participants of the ongoing ImmuneRACE study and from about 1,200 subjects provided by 6 global collaborators. Nearly every sample came with metadata listing a de-identified subject ID, COVID-19 status, age in years and sex. Where available, HLA class I and class II types were obtained from metadata supplied by the sample provider rather than from assay-based typing. Study-wide findings and limitations: Clinical and demographic metadata were provided uncurated, with the amount varying by source and participant.

Worth noting for this clone: This clone's antigen is unknown. Within one base of it there is no much larger clone, and no base qualities were kept.

Whole blood was collected in K2EDTA tubes by collaborating institutions according to the institutions' own protocols. For TCRbeta analysis, collaborator samples were shipped as frozen whole blood, as isolated PBMCs, or as DNA extracted from either sample type. Its CDR3 holds 18 amino acids, cysteine through phenylalanine. The DNA shown is the 54-base CDR3, in frame from base 1. The immunoSEQ Assay, a bias-controlled multiplex PCR, was used to amplify TCRbeta CDR3 regions from genomic DNA. Per the source publication's procedure: The number of nucleated cells in each sample was estimated from the amplification of reference gene primers within the assay. To quantify the absolute abundance of each unique TCRbeta CDR3 rearrangement, sequence reads were collapsed and filtered. For each sample, productive Simpson clonality was calculated as the square root of Simpson's diversity index over productive rearrangements. Drawn from immuneACCESS, this table holds only the in-frame rearrangements with V and J called that TCRdb kept. Clones are partly lost; checked studies trace under half to an unresolved V gene and leave the rest unexplained. From that table come the V and J calls and clone size; the DNA was used to work out D and trimming. Counted in this sample were more than 60,000 clones; roughly 82% of them appeared once. The ten largest clones capture about 13% of the sample.

The sequenced sample was peripheral blood. Recombination connected TRBV21-1 to TRBJ1-5; TRBD1, the D gene given by the table, was not confirmed from the DNA. TRBV21-1 is classified as a pseudogene. The receptor was derived from a woman of 80 years or more with acute or convalescent COVID-19. The nucleotide sequence reads as follows: TGTGCCAGCAGCAGACCGGGACAGGGCTCAGTTAGCAATCAGCCCCAGCATTTT. It encodes CASSRPGQGSVSNQPQHF.